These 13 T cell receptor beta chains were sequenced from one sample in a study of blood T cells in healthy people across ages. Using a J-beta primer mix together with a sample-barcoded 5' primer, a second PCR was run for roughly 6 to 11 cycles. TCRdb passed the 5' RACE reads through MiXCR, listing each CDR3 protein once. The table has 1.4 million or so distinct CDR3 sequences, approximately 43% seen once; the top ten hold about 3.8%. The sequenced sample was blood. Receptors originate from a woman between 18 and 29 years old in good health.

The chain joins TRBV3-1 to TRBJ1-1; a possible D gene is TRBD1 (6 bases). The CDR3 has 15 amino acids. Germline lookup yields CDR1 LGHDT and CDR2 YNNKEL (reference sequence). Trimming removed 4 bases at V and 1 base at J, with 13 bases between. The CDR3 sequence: CASSRSATGNTEAFF. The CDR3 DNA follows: TGTGCCAGCAGCCGATCCGCGACAGGGAACACTGAAGCTTTCTTT.

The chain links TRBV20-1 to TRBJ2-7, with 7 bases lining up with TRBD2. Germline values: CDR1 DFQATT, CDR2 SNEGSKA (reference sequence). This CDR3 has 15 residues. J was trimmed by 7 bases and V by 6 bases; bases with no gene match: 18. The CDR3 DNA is TGCAGTGCCCATCTTCCGACTAGCCTCTACAATGAGCAGTACTTC. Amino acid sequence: CSAHLPTSLYNEQYF.

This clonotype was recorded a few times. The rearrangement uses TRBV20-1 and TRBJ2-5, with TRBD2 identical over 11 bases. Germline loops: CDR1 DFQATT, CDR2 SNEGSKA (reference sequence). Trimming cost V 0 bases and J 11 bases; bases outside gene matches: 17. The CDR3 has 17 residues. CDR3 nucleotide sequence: TGCAGTGCTAGAGACAGGCGGACTAGCGGGTCCTACAATGAGCAGTACTTC. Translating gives CSARDRRTSGSYNEQYF.

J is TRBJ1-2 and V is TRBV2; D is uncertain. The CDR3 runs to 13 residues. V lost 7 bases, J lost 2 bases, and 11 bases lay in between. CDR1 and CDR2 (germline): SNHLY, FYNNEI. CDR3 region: CASIRTSNYGYTF. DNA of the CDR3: TGTGCCAGCATTCGGACGTCGAACTATGGCTACACCTTC.

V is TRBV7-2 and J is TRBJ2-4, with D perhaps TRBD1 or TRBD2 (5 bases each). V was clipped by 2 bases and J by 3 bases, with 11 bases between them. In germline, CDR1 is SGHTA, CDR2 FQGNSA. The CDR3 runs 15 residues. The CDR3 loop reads CASSLSWGIKNIQYF. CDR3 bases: TGTGCCAGCAGCTTATCTTGGGGGATCAAAAACATTCAGTACTTC.

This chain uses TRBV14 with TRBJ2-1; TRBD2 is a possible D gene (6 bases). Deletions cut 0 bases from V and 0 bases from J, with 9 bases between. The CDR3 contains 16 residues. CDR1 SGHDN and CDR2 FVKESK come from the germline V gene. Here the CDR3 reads CASSQDLDYSYNEQFF. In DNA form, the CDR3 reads TGTGCCAGCAGCCAAGATTTGGACTACTCCTACAATGAGCAGTTCTTC.

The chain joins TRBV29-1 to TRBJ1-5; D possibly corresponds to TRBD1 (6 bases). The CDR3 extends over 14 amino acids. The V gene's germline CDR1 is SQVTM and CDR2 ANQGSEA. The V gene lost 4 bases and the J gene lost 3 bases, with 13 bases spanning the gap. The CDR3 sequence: CSVGGGGPNQPQHF. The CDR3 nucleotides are TGCAGCGTTGGGGGCGGGGGCCCCAATCAGCCCCAGCATTTT. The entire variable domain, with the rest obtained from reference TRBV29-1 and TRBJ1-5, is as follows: SAVISQKPSRDICQRGTSLTIQCQVDSQVTMMFWYRQQPGQSLTLIATANQGSEATYESGFVIDKFPISRPNLTFSTLTVSNMSPEDSSIYLCSVGGGGPNQPQHFGDGTRLSIL.

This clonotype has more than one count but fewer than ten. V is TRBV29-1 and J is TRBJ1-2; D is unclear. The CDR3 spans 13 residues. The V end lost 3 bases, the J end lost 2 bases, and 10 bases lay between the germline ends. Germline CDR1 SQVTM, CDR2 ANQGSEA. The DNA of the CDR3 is TGCAGCGTTGATCTCGGAGGGAACTATGGCTACACCTTC. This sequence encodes CSVDLGGNYGYTF. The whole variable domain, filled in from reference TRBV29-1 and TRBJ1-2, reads SAVISQKPSRDICQRGTSLTIQCQVDSQVTMMFWYRQQPGQSLTLIATANQGSEATYESGFVIDKFPISRPNLTFSTLTVSNMSPEDSSIYLCSVDLGGNYGYTFGSGTRLTVV.

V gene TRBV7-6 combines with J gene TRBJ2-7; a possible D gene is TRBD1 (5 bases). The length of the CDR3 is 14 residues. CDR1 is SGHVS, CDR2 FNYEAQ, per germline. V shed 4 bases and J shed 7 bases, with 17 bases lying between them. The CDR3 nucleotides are TGTGCCAGCAGCTCAGGCCGCTCGGACAATGAGCAGTACTTC. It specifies CASSSGRSDNEQYF.

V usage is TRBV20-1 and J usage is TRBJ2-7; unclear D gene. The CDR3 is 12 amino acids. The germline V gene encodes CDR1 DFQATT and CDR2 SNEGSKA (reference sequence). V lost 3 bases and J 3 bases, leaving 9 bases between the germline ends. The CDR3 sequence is CSASSDSYEQYF. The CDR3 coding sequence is TGCAGTGCTAGTTCGGATAGCTACGAGCAGTACTTC.

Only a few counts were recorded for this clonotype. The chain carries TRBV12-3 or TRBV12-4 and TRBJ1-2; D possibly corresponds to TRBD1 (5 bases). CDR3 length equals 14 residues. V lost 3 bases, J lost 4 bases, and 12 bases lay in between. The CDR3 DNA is TGTGCCAGCAGTTTCAGTGCAGGGTTCTATGGCTACACCTTC. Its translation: CASSFSAGFYGYTF.

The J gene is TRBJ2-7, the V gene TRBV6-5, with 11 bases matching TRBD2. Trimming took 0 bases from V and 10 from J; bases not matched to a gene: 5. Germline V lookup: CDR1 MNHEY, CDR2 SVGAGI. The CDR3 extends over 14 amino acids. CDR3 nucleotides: TGTGCCAGCAGTTACTCGATACTAGCGGGAGACCAGTACTTC. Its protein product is CASSYSILAGDQYF.

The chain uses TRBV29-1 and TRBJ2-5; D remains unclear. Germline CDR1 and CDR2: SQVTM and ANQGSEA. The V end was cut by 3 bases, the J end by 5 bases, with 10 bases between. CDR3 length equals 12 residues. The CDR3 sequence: CSVDLTGETQYF. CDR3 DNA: TGCAGCGTTGACTTGACCGGGGAGACCCAGTACTTC.